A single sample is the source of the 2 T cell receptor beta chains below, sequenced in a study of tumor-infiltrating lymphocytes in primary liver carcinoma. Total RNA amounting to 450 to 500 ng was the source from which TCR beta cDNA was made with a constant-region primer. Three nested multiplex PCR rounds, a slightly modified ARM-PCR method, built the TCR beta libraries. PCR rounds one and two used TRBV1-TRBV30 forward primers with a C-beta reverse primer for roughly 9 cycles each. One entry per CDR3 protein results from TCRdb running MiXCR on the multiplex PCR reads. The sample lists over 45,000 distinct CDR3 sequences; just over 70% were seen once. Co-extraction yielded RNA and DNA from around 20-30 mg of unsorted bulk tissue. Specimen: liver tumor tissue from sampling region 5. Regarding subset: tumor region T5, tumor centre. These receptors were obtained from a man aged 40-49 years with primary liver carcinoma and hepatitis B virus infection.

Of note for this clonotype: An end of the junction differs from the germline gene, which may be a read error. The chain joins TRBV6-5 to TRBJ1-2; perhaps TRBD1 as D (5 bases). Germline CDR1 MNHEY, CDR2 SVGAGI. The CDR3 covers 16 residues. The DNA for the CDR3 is TGTGACAGCAGTTACCTGAGGGGAGGCAGGGAAAATGGCTACAGCTTC. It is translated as CDSSYLRGGRENGYSF.

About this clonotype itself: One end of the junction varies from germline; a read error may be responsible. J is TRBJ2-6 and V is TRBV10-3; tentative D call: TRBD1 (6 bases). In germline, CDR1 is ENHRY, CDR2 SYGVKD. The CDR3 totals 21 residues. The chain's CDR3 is CAISESGALRSRAAGANILTF. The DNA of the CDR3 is TGTGCCATCAGTGAGTCGGGGGCCCTGAGGTCCCGGGCGGCTGGGGCCAACATCCTGACTTTC.